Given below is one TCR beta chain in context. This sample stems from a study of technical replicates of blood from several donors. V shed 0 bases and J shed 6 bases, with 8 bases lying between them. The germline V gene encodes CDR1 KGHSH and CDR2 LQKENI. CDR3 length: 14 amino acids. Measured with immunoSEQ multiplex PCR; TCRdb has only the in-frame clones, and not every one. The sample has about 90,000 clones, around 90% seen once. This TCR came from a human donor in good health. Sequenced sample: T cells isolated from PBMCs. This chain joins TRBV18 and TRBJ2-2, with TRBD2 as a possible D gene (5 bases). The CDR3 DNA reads TGTGCCAGCTCACCACCGGACTTTCCCGGGGAGCTGTTTTTT. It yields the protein CASSPPDFPGELFF.